The 14 T cell receptor beta chains in this list originate from one sample, sequenced in a study of T-cell reconstitution after alpha-beta-depleted transplantation in children. The TCRbeta library incorporated unique molecular identifiers. Each CDR3 protein gets one entry after TCRdb re-called the PCR reads with MiXCR. The repertoire holds hundreds of thousands of distinct CDR3 sequences, with roughly 15% as singletons. Sequenced here: PBMCs from the stem cell graft donor, sampled from the stem cell graft. The receptors stem from a human donor who donated a stem cell graft to a child with acute myeloid leukemia.

The sample holds many counts of this clonotype. The CDR3 here is CSVIVSPPYNEQFF. For the CDR3, the DNA is TGCAGTGTTATAGTAAGTCCCCCCTACAATGAGCAGTTCTTC. V usage is TRBV20-1 and J usage is TRBJ2-1; no definite D call. This CDR3 is 14 amino acids long. Trimming cost V 7 bases and J 2 bases, with 15 bases left between them. Germline V lookup: CDR1 DFQATT, CDR2 SNEGSKA (reference sequence).

This clonotype has at least ten counts. The CDR3 region is CSAKGARENTEAFF. CDR3 bases: TGCAGTGCTAAGGGGGCGCGTGAGAACACTGAAGCTTTCTTT. The V gene is TRBV20-1, the J gene TRBJ1-1, with 7 bases that match TRBD1. CDR3 length: 14 amino acids. J was trimmed by 1 base and V by 4 bases; bases with no gene match: 6. Germline CDR1 DFQATT, CDR2 SNEGSKA (reference sequence).

This clonotype has only a few counts. This chain joins TRBV10-1 and TRBJ1-1, with D unresolved. From germline, CDR1 is WNHNN and CDR2 SYGVQD (reference sequence). V shed 4 bases and J shed 3 bases, with 15 bases lying between them. The CDR3 runs to 15 residues. CDR3 sequence: CASSVSGSWDTEAFF. DNA of the CDR3: TGCGCCAGCAGTGTCTCGGGGAGTTGGGACACTGAAGCTTTCTTT.

There are many counts of this clonotype. V and J are TRBV5-6 and TRBJ2-1, with 7 positions matching TRBD1. Looked up from germline, CDR1 is SGHDT and CDR2 is YYEEEE. The CDR3 extends over 15 amino acids. V gave up 3 bases and J gave up 5 bases; unmatched junction bases: 8. The CDR3 here is CASSWDSSPHNEQFF. CDR3 coding DNA: TGTGCCAGCAGCTGGGACAGTTCCCCACACAATGAGCAGTTCTTC. Full variable domain (missing parts from reference TRBV5-6 and TRBJ2-1): DAGVTQSPTHLIKTRGQQVTLRCSPKSGHDTVSWYQQALGQGPQFIFQYYEEEERQRGNFPDRFSGHQFPNYSSELNVNALLLGDSALYLCASSWDSSPHNEQFFGPGTRLTVL.

This clonotype was picked up many times. The V gene is TRBV20-1, the J gene TRBJ1-2; D call uncertain. With 3 bases removed from V and 2 bases from J, the gap between germline ends came to 7 bases. The germline gives CDR1 DFQATT, CDR2 SNEGSKA (reference sequence). The CDR3 spans 12 residues. The CDR3 DNA reads TGCAGTGCTAGTATTCAGAACTATGGCTACACCTTC. Residues: CSASIQNYGYTF.

Written as DNA, the CDR3 is TGTGCCAGCAGCCCCAGGGGCCTTTCTGAAGCTTTCTTT. Encoded protein: CASSPRGLSEAFF. The chain has TRBV7-2 and TRBJ1-1, with D perhaps matching TRBD1 (6 bases). V was shortened by 5 bases and J by 6 bases, with 13 bases between the two germline ends. CDR3 size: 13 residues. Germline CDR1 reads SGHTA; CDR2 reads FQGNSA.

This chain uses TRBV27 with TRBJ2-3; D remains ambiguous. Germline CDR1 MNHEY, CDR2 SMNVEV (reference sequence). The CDR3 contains 14 residues. Trimming removed 4 bases at V and 2 bases at J, with 10 bases between. The CDR3 reads CASSSGQLTDTQYF. The CDR3 DNA sequence: TGTGCCAGCAGTTCGGGCCAGCTCACAGATACGCAGTATTTT.

The chain has TRBV10-3 and TRBJ2-1; D perhaps matches TRBD1 (5 bases). The CDR3 is made up of 18 amino acids. Deletions cut 2 bases from V and 0 bases from J, with 17 bases between. Germline V gene data show CDR1 as ENHRY and CDR2 as SYGVKD. CDR3 residues: CAISEKGKGWSSYNEQFF. The CDR3 DNA reads as TGTGCCATCAGTGAGAAGGGGAAAGGTTGGAGCTCCTACAATGAGCAGTTCTTC.

In its sample, this clonotype was seen many times. The chain links TRBV5-4 to TRBJ2-7, with TRBD2 matching over 7 bases. V gave up 3 bases and J gave up 3 bases; unmatched junction bases: 6. The germline CDR1 and CDR2 sequences are SGHNT and YYREEE (reference sequence). The CDR3 covers 14 residues. CDR3 protein: CASSSPGGIYEQYF. The CDR3 region has the DNA TGTGCCAGCAGCTCTCCCGGGGGGATCTACGAGCAGTACTTC.

The V call is TRBV6-2 or TRBV6-3, the J call TRBJ2-7, with no clear D. The CDR3 length is 12 residues. The germline CDR1 and CDR2 sequences are MNHEY and SVGEGT. The V end lost 2 bases, the J end lost 7 bases, and 9 bases lay between the germline ends. The DNA of the CDR3 is TGTGCCAGCAGTTACGGGGTTTCGGAGCAGTACGTC. Its translation: CASSYGVSEQYV.

In its sample, this clonotype was seen many times. The V and J genes are TRBV20-1 and TRBJ1-1; no firm D call. V dropped 2 bases and J dropped 6 bases, with 16 bases sitting between them. The germline gives CDR1 DFQATT, CDR2 SNEGSKA (reference sequence). There are 14 residues in the CDR3. The CDR3 reads CSARNRAGGSEAFF. CDR3 DNA: TGCAGTGCTAGAAACCGGGCAGGCGGCTCTGAAGCTTTCTTT.

This clonotype has ten or more counts. This rearrangement joins TRBV20-1 to TRBJ1-3; D might be TRBD1 (5 bases). Germline V gene data show CDR1 as DFQATT and CDR2 as SNEGSKA (reference sequence). The V gene lost 6 bases and the J gene lost 4 bases, with 13 bases spanning the gap. The length of the CDR3 is 13 residues. The CDR3: CSATDISGNTIYF. The DNA of the CDR3 is TGCAGTGCGACGGACATATCCGGAAACACCATATATTTT.

V usage is TRBV12-3 or TRBV12-4 and J usage is TRBJ1-5, with D possibly matching TRBD1 (5 bases). The germline V and J ends were trimmed by 7 bases and 0 bases, with 13 bases remaining between them. There are 15 residues in the CDR3. CDR3 in DNA: TGTGCCAGCATGAGGACACCCTATAGCAATCAGCCCCAGCATTTT. Translating it yields CASMRTPYSNQPQHF.

The chain has TRBV12-3 or TRBV12-4 and TRBJ2-5; D is uncertain. V was cut by 3 bases and J by 5 bases, with 13 bases left in between. This CDR3 spans 14 amino acids. CDR3 region: CASSFSPRPETQYF. The CDR3 DNA is TGTGCCAGCAGTTTCAGTCCACGCCCGGAGACCCAGTACTTC.